The 27 T cell receptor beta chains in this list originate from one sample, sequenced in a study of blood T cells in healthy people across ages (dated by TCRdb to the mid-2010s). Library preparation employed 5' RACE. Sequencing relied on an Illumina HiSeq 2500. The second PCR ran for roughly 6 to 11 cycles and used a J-beta primer mix along with a sample-barcoded 5' primer. TCRdb handled the public reads itself, with Q25 trimming in fastp and clone calling in MiXCR, and kept productive beta chains. Each CDR3 protein appears once, grouped with its most common genes and DNA. The sample table contains 780,000 or so distinct CDR3 sequences; only one count was recorded for about 56% of them. The ten largest clones add up to approximately 24% of the sample. Specimen: blood. The receptors stem from a man aged 35-49 years in good health.

This clonotype turned up a few times. J is TRBJ2-7 and V is TRBV6-1; no clear D gene. The CDR3 is 15 amino acids. Between the trimmed V and J ends, which lost 2 bases and 1 base, there was a span of 12 bases. In germline, CDR1 is MNHNS, CDR2 SASEGT. In DNA, the CDR3 is TGTGCCAGCAGTGAAAGAGGAAGGCAGTCCTACGAGCAGTACTTC. It is translated as CASSERGRQSYEQYF.

The genes are TRBV25-1 and TRBJ1-2, with TRBD1 identical over 7 bases. The CDR3 is 12 residues long. V was clipped by 4 bases and J by 7 bases; unmatched bases: 3. The germline CDR1 and CDR2 sequences are MGHDK and SYGVNS. The CDR3 region has the DNA TGTGCCAGCAGTGGGTACAGGGGTGGCTACACCTTC. It is translated as CASSGYRGGYTF.

V gene TRBV2 combines with J gene TRBJ1-4, with a possible D match to TRBD1 (6 bases). This CDR3 region has 14 residues. V shed 7 bases and J shed 5 bases, with 14 bases lying between them. Germline V gene sequence: CDR1 SNHLY, CDR2 FYNNEI. The CDR3 nucleotides are TGTGCCAGCAATTACGGACAGCGGAATGAAAAACTGTTTTTT. It translates to CASNYGQRNEKLFF.

The rearrangement joins TRBV20-1 to TRBJ2-5; 10 nucleotides line up with TRBD2. The CDR3 loop spans 16 amino acids. Germline V gene data show CDR1 as DFQATT and CDR2 as SNEGSKA (reference sequence). V trimming: 3 bases; J trimming: 1 base; junction bases outside the gene matches: 8. CDR3 protein: CSASQASGGTQETQYF. CDR3 DNA sequence: TGCAGTGCTAGTCAAGCTAGCGGGGGTACCCAAGAGACCCAGTACTTC.

This clonotype occurred a few times. The chain couples TRBV7-9 to TRBJ1-2; D remains unclear. V lost 6 bases and J 4 bases, leaving 12 bases between the germline ends. The CDR3 is 13 amino acids. Germline V gene lookup returns CDR1 SEHNR and CDR2 FQNEAQ (reference sequence). DNA of the CDR3: TGTGCCAGCAGTTCGGCGGGAGGCTATGGCTACACCTTC. Protein sequence: CASSSAGGYGYTF.

This chain joins TRBV11-2 and TRBJ2-1; weak D call: TRBD2 (7 bases). The CDR3 is 15 amino acids. V shed 5 bases and J shed 4 bases, with 15 bases lying between them. Germline V gives CDR1 SGHAT, CDR2 FQNNGV. DNA for the CDR3: TGTGCCAGCAGCAAGGGGGGGGACCTATACAATGAGCAGTTCTTC. It specifies CASSKGGDLYNEQFF. Full variable domain (remainder filled in from reference TRBV11-2 and TRBJ2-1): EAGVAQSPRYKIIEKRQSVAFWCNPISGHATLYWYQQILGQGPKLLIQFQNNGVVDDSQLPKDRFSAERLKGVDSTLKIQPAKLEDSAVYLCASSKGGDLYNEQFFGPGTRLTVL.

This clonotype has a handful of counts. The rearrangement uses TRBV10-3 and TRBJ2-4, with 13 bases matching TRBD2. The J call may be incorrect, as the DNA end agrees better with TRBJ2-7. The germline CDR1 and CDR2 sequences are ENHRY and SYGVKD. The CDR3 runs to 15 residues. The CDR3 here is CAGRGGGTSGNEQYF. The CDR3 bases are TGTGCCGGAAGAGGAGGGGGGACTAGCGGGAACGAGCAGTACTTC.

The genes are TRBV5-1 and TRBJ2-1; unclear D gene. Germline V gives CDR1 SGHRS, CDR2 YFSETQ. CDR3 length: 14 amino acids. V lost 1 base and J lost 7, with 12 bases in between. CDR3 residues: CASSLTPPRNEQFF. Here the CDR3 DNA reads TGCGCCAGCAGCTTGACCCCCCCCAGGAATGAGCAGTTCTTC.

This clonotype was counted between two and nine times. The V gene is TRBV9, the J gene TRBJ2-7; D possibly corresponds to TRBD2 (6 bases). CDR3 length equals 14 residues. The germline gives CDR1 SGDLS, CDR2 YYNGEE. V was pared by 4 bases and J by 4 bases, with 15 bases between. CDR3 nucleotide sequence: TGTGCCAGCAGCCCTTCGGGGAGGTTTTACGAGCAGTACTTC. Protein sequence: CASSPSGRFYEQYF.

The chain has TRBV5-1 and TRBJ2-1, with 7 bases that match TRBD2. Germline CDR1 and CDR2: SGHRS and YFSETQ. The CDR3 totals 15 residues. The V segment lost 4 bases and the J segment 6 bases; nucleotides outside the gene matches: 10. The CDR3, as DNA: TGCGCCAGCAGCCCACGCGGGGGACGGGGCAATGAGCAGTTCTTC. Its translation is CASSPRGGRGNEQFF.

The genes are TRBV29-1 and TRBJ2-4; TRBD1 might be the D (5 bases). V dropped 6 bases and J dropped 12 bases, with 9 bases sitting between them. The length of the CDR3 is 9 residues. Germline loops: CDR1 SQVTM, CDR2 ANQGSEA. In DNA form, the CDR3 reads TGCAGCGTCTGGACATGTCAGTACTTC. As protein: CSVWTCQYF. Full variable domain (outside the CDR3, taken from reference TRBV29-1 and TRBJ2-4): SAVISQKPSRDICQRGTSLTIQCQVDSQVTMMFWYRQQPGQSLTLIATANQGSEATYESGFVIDKFPISRPNLTFSTLTVSNMSPEDSSIYLCSVWTCQYFGAGTRLSVL.

This clonotype appeared once. The V call is TRBV24-1, the J call TRBJ2-1, with D unresolved. The germline V gene encodes CDR1 KGHDR and CDR2 SFDVKD. This CDR3 has 15 residues. V gave up 7 bases and J gave up 6 bases, with 18 bases separating them. DNA of the CDR3: TGTGCCACCAGCCCCTCGAGACATAAATCCAATGAGCAGTTCTTC. Residues: CATSPSRHKSNEQFF.

Comments on this clonotype: One end of the junction varies from germline; a read error may be responsible. The chain links TRBV7-2 to TRBJ1-5; tentatively, D is TRBD1 (5 bases). Per germline, CDR1 SGHTA and CDR2 FQGNSA. The CDR3 runs 15 residues. CDR3 sequence reads: CASNLSSGSNQPQHF. DNA of the CDR3: TGTGCCAGCAACTTAAGTTCAGGGAGCAATCAGCCCCAGCATTTT.

The chain links TRBV3-1 to TRBJ1-2, with D maybe TRBD1 (5 bases). Germline CDR1 is LGHDT and CDR2 is YNNKEL (reference sequence). With 4 bases removed from V and 6 bases from J, the gap between germline ends came to 12 bases. The CDR3 contains 13 residues. CDR3 DNA: TGTGCCAGCAGCCCCGGGCAGGGCGATGGCTACACCTTC. Encoded protein: CASSPGQGDGYTF.

The genes are TRBV4-3 and TRBJ2-3, with 7 nucleotides matching TRBD2. This CDR3 has 17 residues. The ends lost 4 bases at V and 1 base at J; junction bases unmatched: 11. Germline lookup yields CDR1 LGHNA and CDR2 YSLEER. The CDR3: CASSPRARAGGTDTQYF. The CDR3 DNA is TGCGCCAGCAGCCCCCGGGCACGGGCGGGAGGCACAGATACGCAGTATTTT.

This chain uses TRBV29-1 with TRBJ2-7, with 11 positions matching TRBD2. This CDR3 is built from 14 residues. Trimming took 2 bases from V and 4 from J; bases not matched to a gene: 4. Germline CDR1 reads SQVTM; CDR2 reads ANQGSEA. CDR3: CSVETGTSGYEQYF. CDR3 DNA: TGCAGCGTTGAAACCGGGACTAGCGGTTACGAGCAGTACTTC.

The chain links TRBV6-5 to TRBJ1-1, with D hard to call. The CDR3 is 14 amino acids. The V gene lost 5 bases and the J gene lost 5 bases, with 15 bases spanning the gap. The germline CDR1 and CDR2 sequences are MNHEY and SVGAGI. The CDR3 sequence: CASSRGDLRTEAFF. The CDR3 DNA follows: TGTGCCAGCAGTCGCGGTGATCTGAGGACTGAAGCTTTCTTT.

This clonotype was observed at least ten times. The chain carries TRBV7-2 and TRBJ2-5; D unclear. The J call may not be correct, given that the DNA end is closer to TRBJ2-7. This CDR3 has 13 residues. In germline, CDR1 is SGHTA, CDR2 FQGNSA. The CDR3 is CASSFPQAAEQYF. CDR3 bases: TGTGCCAGCAGCTTCCCCCAAGCCGCCGAGCAGTACTTC.

The chain has TRBV6-2 or TRBV6-3 and TRBJ2-4, with 8 nucleotides matching TRBD2. Germline CDR1 MNHEY, CDR2 SVGEGT. There are 19 residues in the CDR3. V lost 5 bases to trimming and J lost 1 base; unmatched junction nucleotides: 16. CDR3 residues: CASSRQISGGPLAKNIQYF. The CDR3 coding sequence is TGTGCCAGCAGTCGACAAATCTCGGGGGGGCCTTTGGCCAAAAACATTCAGTACTTC.

The gene calls are TRBV6-2 or TRBV6-3 and TRBJ1-5; D ambiguous. The CDR3 consists of 13 residues. Germline V gene data show CDR1 as MNHEY and CDR2 as SVGEGT. Trimming removed 5 bases from V and 3 bases from J, with 8 bases in between. For the CDR3, the DNA is TGTGCCAGCAGTGGGGAATACAATCAGCCCCAGCATTTT. Encoded protein: CASSGEYNQPQHF.

This clonotype was counted once. The chain employs TRBV14 and TRBJ2-2; no definite D call. Trimming removed 4 bases at V and 6 bases at J, with 12 bases between. The CDR3 covers 14 residues. Per the germline V gene, CDR1 is SGHDN and CDR2 is FVKESK. CDR3 region: CASSPKKLSGELFF. CDR3 DNA: TGTGCCAGCAGCCCCAAGAAACTGTCCGGGGAGCTGTTTTTT.

The gene calls are TRBV15 and TRBJ2-3, with 7 nucleotides matching TRBD1. V was clipped by 3 bases and J by 4 bases; unmatched bases: 7. The length of the CDR3 is 15 residues. The V gene's germline CDR1 is LNHNV and CDR2 YYDKDF (reference sequence). CDR3 DNA: TGTGCCACCAGCAGGGCCGACAGGGAGCCAGATACGCAGTATTTT. This encodes CATSRADREPDTQYF.

This chain uses TRBV7-2 with TRBJ1-6; 7 nucleotides match TRBD1. The germline V gene encodes CDR1 SGHTA and CDR2 FQGNSA. The CDR3 is 14 amino acids. Unmatched junction bases numbered 1, after V lost 3 bases and J lost 5 bases. DNA for the CDR3: TGTGCCAGCAGCTTGCAGGGGGATAATTCACCCCTCCACTTT. It specifies CASSLQGDNSPLHF. Full variable domain (remainder filled in from reference TRBV7-2 and TRBJ1-6): GAGVSQSPSNKVTEKGKDVELRCDPISGHTALYWYRQSLGQGLEFLIYFQGNSAPDKSGLPSDRFSAERTGGSVSTLTIQRTQQEDSAVYLCASSLQGDNSPLHFGNGTRLTVT.

V gene TRBV11-2 combines with J gene TRBJ2-1, with 7 nucleotides matching TRBD2. Germline V lookup: CDR1 SGHAT, CDR2 FQNNGV. The CDR3 is 16 residues long. The ends lost 3 bases at V and 8 bases at J; junction bases unmatched: 13. CDR3 amino acids: CASSFSLAVVRDEQFF. CDR3 nucleotides: TGTGCCAGCAGCTTCAGTCTAGCGGTCGTCAGGGATGAGCAGTTCTTC. The full variable domain, completed using reference TRBV11-2 and TRBJ2-1, is EAGVAQSPRYKIIEKRQSVAFWCNPISGHATLYWYQQILGQGPKLLIQFQNNGVVDDSQLPKDRFSAERLKGVDSTLKIQPAKLEDSAVYLCASSFSLAVVRDEQFFGPGTRLTVL.

This clonotype was seen a handful of times. The V call is TRBV29-1, the J call TRBJ1-2; 7 bases fit TRBD1. Trimming cost V 6 bases and J 4 bases; bases outside gene matches: 11. CDR1 and CDR2 from the germline V gene are SQVTM and ANQGSEA. The CDR3 spans 14 residues. The CDR3 is CSVDMRQGFYGYTF. In nucleotides, the CDR3 is TGCAGCGTCGATATGAGACAGGGCTTCTATGGCTACACCTTC.

V and J are TRBV10-3 and TRBJ2-1; D not certain. Germline V lookup: CDR1 ENHRY, CDR2 SYGVKD. The CDR3 has 11 amino acids. Between the trimmed V and J ends, which lost 8 bases and 6 bases, there was a span of 8 bases. The CDR3 coding sequence is TGTGCCATCTTAACTGGCAATGAGCAGTTCTTC. Protein product: CAILTGNEQFF.

The chain has TRBV18 and TRBJ1-5, with 7 bases matching TRBD1. Germline-derived CDR1 and CDR2 are KGHSH and LQKENI. Germline trimming cut 6 bases from V and 6 bases from J; bases unmatched to any gene: 8. This CDR3 comprises 14 residues. CDR3 nucleotide sequence: TGTGCCAGCTCTCAAGACAGGGCTGGTCAGCCCCAGCATTTT. Translation gives CASSQDRAGQPQHF.